The 10 T cell receptor beta chains listed next were all sequenced from one sample in a study of T cell clonality in common variable immunodeficiency. Here immunoSEQ multiplex PCR was the method, and the copy in TCRdb shows in-frame clones only, minus some. The sample has tens of thousands of clones, none seen only once. Input material: peripheral blood mononuclear cells. The source is a person aged 18-70 years in good health.

This clone was observed many times. The read ends 3 residues before the CDR3 terminus; that terminus is restored from the germline J gene. V usage is TRBV20-1 and J usage is TRBJ2-3; D not certain. The ends were cut back, 4 bases at V and 2 bases at J, with 16 bases in the middle. Germline V gene lookup returns CDR1 DFQATT and CDR2 SNEGSKA (reference sequence). The CDR3 spans 15 residues. Partial CDR3 DNA: TGCAGTGCTAAACCGGGTTTCAAAAACACAGATACG. This sequence encodes CSAKPGFKNTDT. From start to end, the CDR3 is CSAKPGFKNTDTQYF.

Concerning this clone itself: The sequence runs out 3 residues before the end of the CDR3; the remainder is reconstructed from the germline J gene. The chain links TRBV7-8 to TRBJ2-3; possible D gene TRBD1, 6 bases. The length of the CDR3 is 16 residues. CDR1 SGHVS and CDR2 FQNEAQ come from the germline V gene. This chain's CDR3 is CASSLAWGLAGETQYF. The part of the CDR3 DNA that was read is TGTGCCAGCAGCTTAGCGTGGGGGCTAGCCGGGGAGACG.

This clone has a count of ten or more. With the read ending 3 residues before the CDR3 end, the germline J gene is used to fill in that end. The chain carries TRBV20-1 and TRBJ1-4, with 7 bases identical to TRBD1. Trimming removed 3 bases from V and 10 bases from J; junction bases left unmatched: 14. CDR3 size: 15 residues. CDR1 DFQATT and CDR2 SNEGSKA come from the germline V gene (reference sequence). The part of the CDR3 DNA that was read is TGCAGTGCTAGCCCCGAATACCCGGGACAGTTAAAA. Protein sequence: CSASPEYPGQLK. The whole CDR3 protein reads CSASPEYPGQLKLFF.

This clone was seen many times. The CDR3 extends 3 residues past the end of the read, so its final part is completed from the germline J gene. The chain joins TRBV5-1 to TRBJ2-2; the match to TRBD1 covers 7 bases. V was clipped by 4 bases and J by 5 bases; unmatched bases: 14. This CDR3 spans 17 amino acids. Germline V gene sequence: CDR1 SGHRS, CDR2 YFSETQ. The sequenced part of the CDR3 DNA is TGCGCCAGCAGCCAAGGACCCAGACAGGGCCAAACCGGGGAG. This sequence encodes CASSQGPRQGQTGE. The whole CDR3 sequence reads CASSQGPRQGQTGELFF.

This clone was recorded many times. The read ends 3 residues shy of where the CDR3 ends; the end is completed using the germline J gene. This sequence joins TRBV29-1 and TRBJ2-1; a weak D match, TRBD2 (6 bases). Trimming cost V 4 bases and J 9 bases, with 16 bases left between them. The CDR3 sequence is 13 residues long. Looked up from germline, CDR1 is SQVTM and CDR2 is ANQGSEA. CDR3 in amino acids: CSVGRGEDAEQFF. The sequenced CDR3 bases are TGCAGCGTTGGGAGGGGAGAAGACGCTGAG.

CDR3: CASSPRLTTGELFF. CDR3 DNA, as far as it was read: TGTGCCAGCAGCCCCAGGTTGACCACCGGGGAG. The chain uses TRBV7-9 and TRBJ2-2; D uncertain. The CDR3 end falls 3 residues outside the read, so it is completed with the germline J gene. V was trimmed by 5 bases and J by 4 bases, leaving 11 bases between them. The length of the CDR3 is 14 residues. Germline V gene data show CDR1 as SEHNR and CDR2 as FQNEAQ (reference sequence).

By sample fraction, this clone is medium-sized (0.01 to 0.1%). Sequencing ends 3 residues short of the CDR3 end; the germline J gene provides the rest. The rearrangement links TRBV20-1 to TRBJ1-4; TRBD1 is a possible D gene (6 bases). Germline lookup yields CDR1 DFQATT and CDR2 SNEGSKA (reference sequence). The V end lost 2 bases, the J end lost 8 bases, and 6 bases lay between the germline ends. CDR3 size: 11 residues. CDR3 sequence: CSARRGEKLFF. The part of the CDR3 DNA that was read is TGCAGTGCTAGAAGGGGGGAAAAA.

This clone was detected many times. With the read ending 3 residues before the CDR3 end, the germline J gene is used to fill in that end. The rearrangement joins TRBV20-1 to TRBJ2-7; 10 nucleotides match TRBD2. Germline V CDR1 and CDR2: DFQATT, SNEGSKA (reference sequence). This CDR3 has 14 amino acids. V lost 5 bases, J lost 2 bases, and 6 bases stayed unmatched. CDR3 sequence reads: CSAHLAGGTYEQYF. CDR3 DNA (partial): TGCAGTGCTCATTTAGCGGGGGGAACCTACGAG.

This clone was counted ten times or more. From the germline J gene comes the end of the CDR3, since the read stops 3 residues before it. The chain recombines TRBV18 with TRBJ2-5, with a weak D call TRBD1 (5 bases). Between the trimmed V and J ends, which lost 5 bases and 1 base, there was a span of 8 bases. CDR1 KGHSH and CDR2 LQKENI come from the germline V gene. The CDR3 runs to 13 residues. The chain's CDR3 is CASSTGIQETQYF. CDR3 DNA (partial): TGTGCCAGCTCAACAGGTATCCAAGAGACC.

This clone showed up just a few times. The read terminates 3 residues before the CDR3 end, so the remaining end is supplied by the germline J gene. The same CDR3 arises from other DNA sequences in this sample as well. The chain carries TRBV19 and TRBJ1-5; D is uncertain. Trimming removed 4 bases from V and 0 bases from J, with 13 bases in between. The CDR3 extends over 16 amino acids. Per germline, CDR1 LNHDA and CDR2 SQIVND (reference sequence). Incomplete CDR3 DNA: TGTGCCAGTAGTAACCACCTTACAGTTAGCAATCAGCCC. It yields the protein CASSNHLTVSNQP. The CDR3 as a whole reads CASSNHLTVSNQPQHF.